This passage covers 24 T cell receptor beta chains from one sample sequenced in a study of T cell repertoires in cytomegalovirus infection. TCRdb redid the calling of the reads with MiXCR, one entry per CDR3 protein. Counted here are some 150,000 distinct CDR3 sequences, 5.5% to 8% occurring once; the ten biggest clones make up more than 15%. Source material: PBMCs. These TCRs come from a human donor in good health (CMV status not recorded). Some clones in this sample may be carry-over from other donors' samples.

This clonotype appeared many times. The chain links TRBV7-2 to TRBJ2-1; TRBD2 aligns across 10 bases. The V segment lost 5 bases and the J segment 9 bases; nucleotides outside the gene matches: 19. CDR3 length: 18 residues. Germline lookup yields CDR1 SGHTA and CDR2 FQGNSA. For the CDR3, the DNA is TGTGCCAGCAGCCCTCGAGGGCTAGCGGGGGCCCTGAGGGGTGAGCAGTTCTTC. This codes for CASSPRGLAGALRGEQFF. The variable domain in full, completed from reference TRBV7-2 and TRBJ2-1, reads GAGVSQSPSNKVTEKGKDVELRCDPISGHTALYWYRQSLGQGLEFLIYFQGNSAPDKSGLPSDRFSAERTGGSVSTLTIQRTQQEDSAVYLCASSPRGLAGALRGEQFFGPGTRLTVL.

This clonotype has at least ten counts. This chain links TRBV7-2 with TRBJ2-3, with TRBD2 matching 13 bases. With 3 bases clipped from V and 7 bases from J, the junction kept 4 bases outside the gene matches. Looked up from germline, CDR1 is SGHTA and CDR2 is FQGNSA. CDR3 length equals 15 residues. CDR3 sequence: CASSLAGLAGYTQYF. The DNA for the CDR3 is TGTGCCAGCAGCTTGGCGGGACTAGCGGGGTATACGCAGTATTTT.

The chain couples TRBV27 to TRBJ1-2; 9 bases align to TRBD1. There are 14 residues in the CDR3. J was trimmed by 8 bases and V by 3 bases; bases with no gene match: 7. Germline CDR1 is MNHEY and CDR2 is SMNVEV (reference sequence). CDR3 DNA sequence: TGTGCCAGCAGTTTCCGGGACAGGGTGGGCGGCTACACCTTC. Amino acid sequence: CASSFRDRVGGYTF.

This clonotype was counted many times. J is TRBJ2-7 and V is TRBV28; D remains ambiguous. V dropped 6 bases and J dropped 2 bases, with 11 bases sitting between them. The CDR3 runs to 13 residues. Germline CDR1 MDHEN, CDR2 SYDVKM. The CDR3 loop reads CASRGAYPYEQYF. The CDR3 coding sequence is TGTGCCAGCAGGGGTGCGTATCCCTACGAGCAGTACTTC.

This clonotype was found many times. The rearrangement links TRBV6-2 or TRBV6-3 to TRBJ1-4; no definite D call. Germline CDR1 reads MNHEY; CDR2 reads SVGEGT. Deletions cut 4 bases from V and 2 bases from J, with 14 bases between. The CDR3 has 16 amino acids. CDR3 sequence (DNA): TGTGCCAGCAGTTTTGTGACATCGGTGACTAATGAAAAACTGTTTTTT. Protein sequence: CASSFVTSVTNEKLFF.

This clonotype appeared a few times. A much larger clonotype is one base distant, so this may be a read error. The chain joins TRBV7-9 to TRBJ1-1; tentatively, D is TRBD1 (5 bases). From germline, CDR1 is SEHNR and CDR2 FQNEAQ (reference sequence). The CDR3 length is 12 residues. With 2 bases removed from V and 7 bases from J, the gap between germline ends came to 8 bases. CDR3 nucleotides: TGTGCCAGCAGCTTATCGGGGGGTGAAGCTTTCTTT. This translates into CASSLSGGEAFF.

This clonotype was seen ten or more times. The chain links TRBV28 to TRBJ1-6; unclear D gene. Trimming cost V 6 bases and J 3 bases, with 15 bases left between them. Germline CDR1 is MDHEN and CDR2 is SYDVKM. There are 16 residues in the CDR3. The CDR3 sequence: CASRAGLSGYNSPLHF. The DNA of the CDR3 is TGTGCCAGCAGGGCCGGACTGTCTGGCTATAATTCACCCCTCCACTTT.

At least ten counts were recorded for this clonotype. The chain is built from TRBV5-1 and TRBJ1-3, with D maybe TRBD1 (6 bases). The CDR3 runs 15 residues. With 4 bases removed from V and 2 bases from J, the gap between germline ends came to 13 bases. Per germline, CDR1 SGHRS and CDR2 YFSETQ. In DNA, the CDR3 is TGCGCCAGCAGCATGACCGGGACACCTGGAAACACCATATATTTT. It translates to CASSMTGTPGNTIYF.

This clonotype was found many times. The rearrangement uses TRBV7-8 and TRBJ2-7, with D tentatively TRBD1 (6 bases). The CDR3 has 14 amino acids. V was cut by 1 base and J by 6 bases, with 13 bases left in between. Germline values: CDR1 SGHVS, CDR2 FQNEAQ. In nucleotides, the CDR3 is TGTGCCAGCAGCTTAGGAAGGGGGACAATCGAGCAGTACTTC. Its translation: CASSLGRGTIEQYF.

The J gene is TRBJ1-3, the V gene TRBV19; the D gene is possibly TRBD1 (5 bases). The CDR3 is 16 residues long. The germline V gene encodes CDR1 LNHDA and CDR2 SQIVND (reference sequence). V lost 6 bases and J lost 8, with 23 bases in between. The CDR3 loop is CASSRPTTLGRDTIYF. DNA of the CDR3: TGTGCCAGTAGCCGCCCTACAACTTTGGGACGTGACACCATATATTTT.

This clonotype was seen many times. The V and J genes are TRBV28 and TRBJ1-5; D remains ambiguous. Deletions cut 10 bases from V and 1 base from J, with 8 bases between. CDR3 length equals 12 residues. Germline values: CDR1 MDHEN, CDR2 SYDVKM. The CDR3 reads CATRSSNQPQHF. For the CDR3, the DNA is TGTGCCACCAGAAGCAGCAATCAGCCCCAGCATTTT.

This clonotype was found many times. The rearrangement links TRBV20-1 to TRBJ2-1; the D gene is possibly TRBD1 (5 bases). Germline lookup yields CDR1 DFQATT and CDR2 SNEGSKA (reference sequence). V was pared by 3 bases and J by 3 bases, with 12 bases between. This CDR3 has 14 residues. This CDR3 reads CSASDPQGYNEQFF. As DNA, the CDR3 is TGCAGTGCTAGCGACCCCCAGGGCTACAATGAGCAGTTCTTC.

This clonotype occurred many times. The genes are TRBV2 and TRBJ1-1; D is perhaps TRBD1 (5 bases). Trimming cost V 6 bases and J 5 bases, with 16 bases left between them. This CDR3 is 14 amino acids long. Germline V gives CDR1 SNHLY, CDR2 FYNNEI. The CDR3 DNA reads TGTGCCAGCAGCCTCCAGCGGGGCGGAACTGAAGCTTTCTTT. Its translation: CASSLQRGGTEAFF.

This clonotype was detected only a few times. This chain uses TRBV14 with TRBJ2-7; 11 nucleotides line up with TRBD1. In germline, CDR1 is SGHDN, CDR2 FVKESK. The CDR3 length is 19 residues. The V segment lost 5 bases and the J segment 3 bases; nucleotides outside the gene matches: 18. The CDR3 here is CASSSYRTGGLTPLYEQYF. CDR3 DNA: TGTGCCAGCAGCTCTTACCGGACAGGGGGCCTAACTCCCCTCTACGAGCAGTACTTC.

V is TRBV19 and J is TRBJ2-7; 9 bases are a match to TRBD2. The ends lost 5 bases at V and 0 bases at J; junction bases unmatched: 5. Germline lookup yields CDR1 LNHDA and CDR2 SQIVND (reference sequence). CDR3 size: 15 residues. CDR3 in amino acids: CASSVTSGPSYEQYF. The CDR3 region has the DNA TGTGCCAGTAGTGTGACTAGCGGCCCCTCCTACGAGCAGTACTTC.

This clonotype was seen only a few times. The chain is built from TRBV29-1 and TRBJ1-1, with D possibly TRBD1 on 5 matching bases. The germline V gene has CDR1 SQVTM and CDR2 ANQGSEA. The CDR3 consists of 15 residues. Trimming took off 0 bases at V and 1 base at J, with 12 bases between the two ends. This chain's CDR3 is CSVEDMGLANTEAFF. The CDR3 DNA sequence: TGCAGCGTTGAAGATATGGGGCTAGCGAACACTGAAGCTTTCTTT.

The chain has TRBV12-3 or TRBV12-4 and TRBJ1-5; maybe TRBD1 (5 bases). CDR3 length: 16 amino acids. Trimming removed 6 bases from V and 1 base from J, with 16 bases in between. CDR3 loop: CASSPSGVPSNQPQHF. The CDR3 DNA sequence: TGTGCCAGCAGCCCCTCGGGGGTACCGAGCAATCAGCCCCAGCATTTT.

This sequence joins TRBV9 and TRBJ2-7; no clear D gene. This CDR3 has 13 residues. Per the germline V gene, CDR1 is SGDLS and CDR2 is YYNGEE. V shed 5 bases and J shed 2 bases, with 11 bases lying between them. The CDR3 region has the DNA TGTGCCAGCAGTCCGAAGGACCCCTACGAGCAGTACTTC. Amino acids: CASSPKDPYEQYF.

At least ten counts were recorded for this clonotype. The chain combines TRBV6-2 or TRBV6-3 with TRBJ1-5; D call uncertain. There are 13 residues in the CDR3. Germline V CDR1 and CDR2: MNHEY, SVGEGT. The germline V and J ends were trimmed by 7 bases and 7 bases, with 14 bases remaining between them. This chain's CDR3 is CASTDTVPQPQHF. The CDR3 DNA follows: TGTGCCAGCACTGACACTGTACCACAGCCCCAGCATTTT.

This clonotype has a count of ten or more. The chain uses TRBV20-1 and TRBJ2-3, with 9 bases matching TRBD2. CDR1 is DFQATT, CDR2 SNEGSKA, per germline (reference sequence). Trimming at V came to 5 bases and at J to 0 bases, leaving 15 bases not matched to a gene. The CDR3 has 18 residues. The CDR3 is CSAPPARLAVMSTDTQYF. CDR3 sequence (DNA): TGCAGTGCTCCTCCGGCCAGACTAGCGGTAATGAGCACAGATACGCAGTATTTT.

There are many counts of this clonotype. The chain uses TRBV7-2 and TRBJ2-2, with a weak D call TRBD2 (7 bases). Germline assignment: CDR1 SGHTA and CDR2 FQGNSA. This CDR3 contains 15 residues. Trimming cost V 3 bases and J 7 bases, with 15 bases left between them. The CDR3: CASSFRGAMNGELFF. CDR3 bases: TGTGCCAGCAGCTTTCGGGGGGCTATGAACGGGGAGCTGTTTTTT.

This clonotype was counted a few times. This sequence joins TRBV7-6 and TRBJ1-4; perhaps TRBD1 as D (5 bases). V shed 5 bases and J shed 4 bases, with 11 bases lying between them. The germline V gene has CDR1 SGHVS and CDR2 FNYEAQ. The length of the CDR3 is 14 residues. The CDR3, as DNA: TGTGCCAGCAGCCTGGGGCAGTTTAATGAAAAACTGTTTTTT. Translation gives CASSLGQFNEKLFF.

This rearrangement joins TRBV7-2 to TRBJ2-2; 12 bases agree with TRBD2. CDR1 and CDR2 from the germline V gene are SGHTA and FQGNSA. J was trimmed by 5 bases and V by 1 base; bases with no gene match: 2. The length of the CDR3 is 16 residues. CDR3 sequence: CASSLVGLAGTGELFF. Written as DNA, the CDR3 is TGTGCCAGCAGCTTAGTCGGACTAGCGGGGACCGGGGAGCTGTTTTTT.

This clonotype was counted at least ten times. J is TRBJ2-5 and V is TRBV9; 9 nucleotides match TRBD1. The germline V gene has CDR1 SGDLS and CDR2 YYNGEE. The CDR3 runs 15 residues. V was clipped by 1 base and J by 3 bases; unmatched bases: 4. CDR3 amino acids: CASSVTGTGKETQYF. CDR3 in DNA: TGTGCCAGCAGCGTAACCGGGACAGGGAAAGAGACCCAGTACTTC.